These 5 T cell receptor delta chains came from one sample sequenced in a study of Vδ1+ human thymocytes. The study's findings and limits: In the thymus, TRG and TRD repertoires looked highly polyclonal with Gaussian CDR3 lengths.

Sequences come from RNA converted to cDNA by reverse transcription. Multiplex PCR used pooled V-gene forward primers and a constant-region reverse primer to amplify CDR3s. TCRdb reapplied CATT to the multiplex PCR reads. The sample consists of about 54,000 delta-chain clones, approximately 15% of them appearing once. For these TCRs, the target antigens are not known. What was sequenced was Vdelta1+ gamma-delta thymocytes from the thymus. As for subset: FACS-sorted CD3+ TCRalphabeta- TCRVdelta1+ TCRVdelta2- thymocytes. These receptors were obtained from a boy under three years old who had congenital heart surgery.

The chain employs TRDV1 and TRDJ1; 11 nucleotides line up with TRDD3. The germline gives CDR1 TSWWSYY, CDR2 QGS. V shed 1 base, J shed 0 bases, and the junction held 31 bases outside the gene matches. This CDR3 has 26 residues. CDR3 loop: CALGERRYAFLRNWGIKGGYTDKLIF. CDR3 bases: TGTGCTCTTGGGGAACGTCGGTATGCCTTCCTACGAAACTGGGGGATAAAAGGGGGGTACACCGATAAACTCATCTTT.

This clone showed up many times. This rearrangement joins TRDV2 to TRDJ1; 10 positions agree with TRDD3. The J segment lost 2 bases and the V segment lost 1 base, leaving 15 bases of the junction unmatched. The CDR3 loop spans 19 amino acids. Looked up from germline, CDR1 is GEAIGNYY and CDR2 is EKD. The CDR3 nucleotides are TGTGCCTGTGACACTAACTATCCTTACTGGGGGATCCTGACCGATAAACTCATCTTT. Its translation: CACDTNYPYWGILTDKLIF.

Comments on this clone: The junction departs from the called germline gene at one end, perhaps through a read error. Other nucleotide sequences from this sample produce the same CDR3. The rearrangement joins TRDV1 to TRDJ2; 10 bases are shared with TRDD3. Germline assignment: CDR1 TSWWSYY and CDR2 QGS. The length of the CDR3 is 19 residues. The CDR3 spells CALGLPTAYWGMRTAQLFF. The CDR3 DNA reads TGTGCCCTTGGTCTTCCTACGGCTTACTGGGGGATGAGGACAGCACAACTCTTCTTT.

This clone appeared a few times. The V gene is TRDV1, the J gene TRDJ1, with D possibly being TRDD2 (5 bases). Trimming took 0 bases from V and 5 from J, leaving 25 bases between them. The CDR3 loop spans 19 amino acids. Looked up from germline, CDR1 is TSWWSYY and CDR2 is QGS. CDR3 bases: TGTGCTCTTGGGGAACTGAGTTCCTGGTCAACTCGAGGATGGGATAAACTCATCTTT. The encoded protein is CALGELSSWSTRGWDKLIF.

The sample holds a few counts of this clone. This rearrangement joins TRDV1 to TRDJ1, with TRDD3 matching 11 bases. Germline loops: CDR1 TSWWSYY, CDR2 QGS. The CDR3 totals 24 residues. The junction had 25 bases not matched to a gene; V was cut back by 1 base and J by 0 bases. CDR3: CALGERGSPGRILWGILYTDKLIF. The CDR3 DNA follows: TGTGCTCTTGGGGAACGAGGTTCCCCGGGGAGGATACTCTGGGGGATACTGTACACCGATAAACTCATCTTT.